The 6 T cell receptor beta chains given below trace back to one sample, sequenced in a study of cytomegalovirus exposure and HLA in healthy donors. The PCR used 60 Vbeta and 13 Jbeta primers. Here immunoSEQ multiplex PCR was the method, and the copy in TCRdb shows in-frame clones only, minus some. The table includes about 140,000 clones, 70% to 85% detected once. The sequencing sample was made of PBMCs. The receptors here all came from a woman aged 55-75 years in good health and CMV-seropositive.

CDR3 DNA: TGTGCCAGCAGTTCATCTCACCTGGGACTAGCGGGAGGGCCGCCCGACGAGCAGTACTTC. Translation: CASSSSHLGLAGGPPDEQYF. V and J are TRBV27 and TRBJ2-7, with 16 bases aligning to TRBD2. The V gene end was trimmed by 4 bases and the J gene end by 5 bases; junction bases not matched to a gene: 17. Looked up from germline, CDR1 is MNHEY and CDR2 is SMNVEV (reference sequence). This CDR3 has 20 residues.

V and J are TRBV6-1 and TRBJ2-7; D perhaps matches TRBD1 (6 bases). Trimming removed 0 bases from V and 0 bases from J, with 12 bases in between. The CDR3 is made up of 16 amino acids. Germline values: CDR1 MNHNS, CDR2 SASEGT. The CDR3 is CASSEADSIFSYEQYF. In DNA form, the CDR3 reads TGTGCCAGCAGTGAAGCGGACAGCATCTTCTCCTACGAGCAGTACTTC.

The rearrangement uses TRBV6-5 and TRBJ2-7, with a tentative D call TRBD2 (6 bases). Germline V CDR1 and CDR2: MNHEY, SVGAGI. This CDR3 has 13 residues. V shed 4 bases and J shed 2 bases, with 9 bases lying between them. In nucleotides, the CDR3 is TGTGCCAGCAGTTCGGGCGGGACCTACGAGCAGTACTTC. Amino acids: CASSSGGTYEQYF.

This clone was picked up one time. The chain has TRBV7-9 and TRBJ1-4; 7 nucleotides agree with TRBD1. The CDR3 totals 16 residues. Per the germline V gene, CDR1 is SEHNR and CDR2 is FQNEAQ (reference sequence). J was trimmed by 7 bases and V by 5 bases; bases with no gene match: 13. The CDR3 here is CASSPLVAGGAEKLFF. The DNA for the CDR3 is TGTGCCAGCAGCCCCCTTGTTGCAGGGGGAGCTGAAAAACTGTTTTTT.

The V gene is TRBV20-1, the J gene TRBJ2-3; D call uncertain. The V gene's germline CDR1 is DFQATT and CDR2 SNEGSKA (reference sequence). This CDR3 is built from 11 residues. V gave up 6 bases and J gave up 6 bases, with 10 bases separating them. The CDR3 DNA is TGCAGTGCGCGGTTCGCCGATACGCAGTATTTT. Its translation: CSARFADTQYF.

This chain joins TRBV7-3 and TRBJ2-1; the match to TRBD2 covers 8 bases. The CDR3 consists of 13 residues. The V gene's germline CDR1 is SGHTA and CDR2 FQGTGA. J gave up 8 bases and V 4 bases, and 4 bases lay outside the gene matches. For the CDR3, the DNA is TGTGCCAGCAGCTCAGGACTAGCTGATGAGCAGTTCTTC. Translation: CASSSGLADEQFF.